This T cell receptor beta chain originates from a study of cytomegalovirus exposure and HLA in healthy donors. The PCR had 60 Vbeta and 13 Jbeta primers. This table comes from immunoSEQ multiplex PCR, and its TCRdb copy is limited to in-frame clones, with some not included. The sample has tens of thousands of clones, around 80% seen once. Study-level points and caveats: In terms of immune exposure information, only CMV serostatus was available.

Remarks on this clone: What it recognizes is unknown.

The TCR was taken from a man between 25 and 39 years old in good health and CMV-seronegative. Sequencing was carried out using PBMCs.

The CDR3 spells CASSPRGASPHGRRRHDTF. The CDR3 bases are TGTGCCAGCAGCCCCCGCGGGGCGTCCCCGCACGGGCGGAGAAGGCATGACACCTTC. The chain uses TRBV7-2 and TRBJ1-2, with a tentative D call TRBD1 (5 bases). Germline CDR1 and CDR2: SGHTA and FQGNSA. The length of the CDR3 is 19 residues. V lost 5 bases and J lost 12, with 37 bases in between.